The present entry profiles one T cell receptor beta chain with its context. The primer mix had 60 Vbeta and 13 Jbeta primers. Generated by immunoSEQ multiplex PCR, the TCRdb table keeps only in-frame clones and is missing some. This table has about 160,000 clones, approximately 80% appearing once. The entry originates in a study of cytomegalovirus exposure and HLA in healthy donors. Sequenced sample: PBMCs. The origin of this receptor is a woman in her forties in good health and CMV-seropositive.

This CDR3 is CASSYSPGTANYGYTF. The CDR3, as DNA: TGTGCCAGCAGTTACTCGCCAGGGACAGCTAACTATGGCTACACCTTC. This chain uses TRBV6-5 with TRBJ1-2; 7 nucleotides match TRBD1. Looked up from germline, CDR1 is MNHEY and CDR2 is SVGAGI. The CDR3 length is 16 residues. Losses at the gene ends were 0 bases for V and 0 bases for J; bases not matched to a gene: 4.